What follows are 10 T cell receptor beta chains derived from one specimen sequenced in a study of cytomegalovirus exposure and HLA in healthy donors. The PCR had 60 Vbeta and 13 Jbeta primers. Generated by immunoSEQ multiplex PCR, the TCRdb table keeps only in-frame clones and is missing some. Altogether more than 95,000 clones are present, about three quarters being singletons, with the ten largest covering about 3.4%. The sequenced material came from PBMCs. These receptors were obtained from a man aged 25-45 years in good health and CMV-seronegative.

There are a few counts of this clone. J is TRBJ2-5 and V is TRBV4-2, with no clear D. The CDR3 loop spans 15 amino acids. Germline V gene sequence: CDR1 LGHNA, CDR2 YNFKEQ. The V end was cut by 4 bases, the J end by 1 base, with 13 bases between. The CDR3 region has the DNA TGTGCCAGCAGCCTCCTAGGAAGCCCCCAAGAGACCCAGTACTTC. Translating it yields CASSLLGSPQETQYF.

The CDR3 loop is CASSSRTGGISGNTIYF. CDR3 coding DNA: TGTGCCAGCAGCTCAAGGACAGGCGGAATATCCGGAAACACCATATATTTT. The gene calls are TRBV13 and TRBJ1-3; 7 bases match TRBD1. V was clipped by 4 bases and J by 4 bases; unmatched bases: 13. Germline V gene data show CDR1 as PRHDT and CDR2 as FYEKMQ (reference sequence). The CDR3 has 17 amino acids.

The gene calls are TRBV6-1 and TRBJ2-1, with D tentatively TRBD1 (6 bases). Trimming cost V 0 bases and J 5 bases, with 8 bases left between them. CDR1 and CDR2 (germline): MNHNS, SASEGT. This CDR3 region has 14 residues. CDR3 bases: TGTGCCAGCAGTGAAGCGGGGGCAGACAATGAGCAGTTCTTC. Amino acids: CASSEAGADNEQFF.

Only a few counts were recorded for this clone. This rearrangement joins TRBV27 to TRBJ2-7; 12 positions match TRBD2. J gave up 0 bases and V 2 bases, and 2 bases lay outside the gene matches. The CDR3 has 16 amino acids. Germline lookup yields CDR1 MNHEY and CDR2 SMNVEV (reference sequence). The DNA of the CDR3 is TGTGCCAGCAGTTTACCGACTAGCGGGGGCTCCTACGAGCAGTACTTC. As protein: CASSLPTSGGSYEQYF.

This clone occurred a few times. The chain is built from TRBV12-2 and TRBJ1-1. TRBV12-2 is given as a pseudogene. There are 15 residues in the CDR3. This CDR3 is CASRSPPRGNTEAFF. In DNA form, the CDR3 reads TGTGCAAGTCGCTCCCCCCCGAGAGGGAACACTGAAGCTTTCTTT.

The chain recombines TRBV5-1 with TRBJ1-3; D ambiguous. In germline, CDR1 is SGHRS, CDR2 YFSETQ. The CDR3 covers 16 residues. V was cut by 0 bases and J by 0 bases, with 10 bases left in between. In nucleotides, the CDR3 is TGCGCCAGCAGCTTGGCCCCAGGAACCTCTGGAAACACCATATATTTT. Encoded protein: CASSLAPGTSGNTIYF.

The CDR3 loop is CASSLLLVDREQFF. CDR3 coding DNA: TGTGCCAGCAGCCTCCTTCTCGTGGACAGGGAGCAGTTCTTC. The chain links TRBV7-8 to TRBJ2-1, with 7 bases fitting TRBD1. The germline CDR1 and CDR2 sequences are SGHVS and FQNEAQ. The V segment lost 5 bases and the J segment 10 bases; nucleotides outside the gene matches: 11. The CDR3 has 14 amino acids.

The CDR3 nucleotides are TGTGCCAGTAGTTTGACGGGGGGTAGTTCACCCCTCCACTTT. Its translation: CASSLTGGSSPLHF. The rearrangement links TRBV19 to TRBJ1-6, with D maybe TRBD1 (5 bases). V shed 5 bases and J shed 9 bases, with 14 bases lying between them. CDR1 is LNHDA and CDR2 is SQIVND in the germline V gene (reference sequence). The CDR3 is 14 residues long.

This rearrangement joins TRBV7-2 to TRBJ1-2; D ambiguous. Germline CDR1 is SGHTA and CDR2 is FQGNSA. V lost 1 base to trimming and J lost 2 bases, with 5 bases between them. The CDR3 contains 13 residues. The CDR3 region is CASSLVENYGYTF. The CDR3 DNA reads TGTGCCAGCAGCTTAGTAGAAAACTATGGCTACACCTTC.

This clone was seen only once. This sequence joins TRBV13 and TRBJ2-2; TRBD2 matches 13 bases. Germline V gene sequence: CDR1 PRHDT, CDR2 FYEKMQ (reference sequence). CDR3 size: 17 residues. The V gene end was trimmed by 5 bases and the J gene end by 6 bases; junction bases not matched to a gene: 9. CDR3 residues: CASSPRLAGGRAGELFF. CDR3 nucleotides: TGTGCCAGCAGCCCGAGACTAGCGGGGGGCCGGGCCGGGGAGCTGTTTTTT.